The sample holds a few counts of the clone carrying this TCR beta chain. The antigen is unknown. The data derive from a study of beta chain features in type 1 diabetes. Study information: Age and gender were similar between patients and healthy donors, as were cell yields. Study-level results: More deletions and fewer insertions at VDJ junctions were found in patients with type 1 diabetes. A moderate, significant TCRB CDR3 shortening appeared in type 1 diabetes across four CD4+ subsets.

The whole isolated RNA underwent reverse transcription, so sequencing captured expressed TCRB transcripts. Here immunoSEQ multiplex PCR was the method, and the copy in TCRdb shows in-frame clones only, minus some. The sample includes 250,000 to 300,000 clones, about 24% of them seen just once. Unmatched junction bases numbered 10, after V lost 1 base and J lost 5 bases. The CDR3 has 17 residues. Germline values: CDR1 LGHNA, CDR2 YNFKEQ. This receptor was obtained from a woman aged 30 to 39 with type 1 diabetes. Sequenced material: naive CD4+ T cells from blood. V usage is TRBV4-2 and J usage is TRBJ2-2; 7 bases line up with TRBD2. Written as DNA, the CDR3 is TGTGCCAGCAGCCAAGTATCTAGTCTAGCGGATACCGGGGAGCTGTTTTTT. Protein: CASSQVSSLADTGELFF.